Below, 25 T cell receptor beta chains from the same sample are listed, as sequenced in a study of CD8 T cells in Susac syndrome. cDNA came from roughly 0.53 to 1 ug RNA primed by random hexamers. TCRdb recomputed calls from the immunoSEQ multiplex PCR reads with MiXCR, one row per CDR3 protein. The sample has about 280,000 distinct CDR3 sequences, roughly 85% seen once. Sequences were obtained from CD8+ T cells from PBMCs. All receptors derive from a human donor with multiple sclerosis.

J is TRBJ1-2 and V is TRBV5-4; 8 bases are shared with TRBD1. There are 12 residues in the CDR3. V lost 7 bases, J lost 4 bases, and 3 bases stayed unmatched. Germline lookup yields CDR1 SGHNT and CDR2 YYREEE (reference sequence). The CDR3 bases are TGTGCCAGCCGCAGGGGGCTCTATGGCTACACCTTC. It encodes CASRRGLYGYTF.

The genes are TRBV7-2 and TRBJ2-5; 10 bases agree with TRBD2. The CDR3 extends over 20 amino acids. Germline values: CDR1 SGHTA, CDR2 FQGNSA. Unmatched junction bases numbered 19, after V lost 1 base and J lost 5 bases. CDR3 nucleotide sequence: TGTGCCAGCAGCTTAGGGCAGACCGACCTTCTAGCGGGAGTCGGTGAGACCCAGTACTTC. Translation gives CASSLGQTDLLAGVGETQYF.

This chain links TRBV4-1 with TRBJ2-5, with 8 nucleotides matching TRBD2. V shed 0 bases and J 2 bases; nucleotides not matched to a gene: 8. Germline V CDR1 and CDR2: MGHRA, YSYEKL. This CDR3 comprises 17 residues. The chain's CDR3 is CASSQETLAGLQETQYF. In DNA form, the CDR3 reads TGCGCCAGCAGCCAAGAGACGTTAGCGGGGTTACAAGAGACCCAGTACTTC.

This sequence joins TRBV30 and TRBJ1-3; D is unresolved. CDR3 length: 13 amino acids. V was shortened by 0 bases and J by 2 bases, with 5 bases between the two germline ends. CDR1 and CDR2 from the germline V gene are GTSNPN and SVGIG (reference sequence). CDR3 protein: CAWSVMAGNTIYF. CDR3 bases: TGTGCCTGGAGTGTAATGGCTGGAAACACCATATATTTT.

The chain is built from TRBV7-9 and TRBJ2-2, with TRBD1 as a possible D gene (6 bases). The CDR3 is 15 amino acids. Trimming took off 5 bases at V and 0 bases at J, with 10 bases between the two ends. Germline loops: CDR1 SEHNR, CDR2 FQNEAQ (reference sequence). CDR3 nucleotides: TGTGCCAGCAGCCGGGACACCGCGAACACCGGGGAGCTGTTTTTT. Translating gives CASSRDTANTGELFF.

The chain's CDR3 is CASSNGTGPHEQYF. CDR3 in DNA: TGTGCCAGCAGCAACGGGACAGGGCCCCACGAGCAGTACTTC. The chain uses TRBV13 and TRBJ2-7; 9 bases align to TRBD1. The germline gives CDR1 PRHDT, CDR2 FYEKMQ (reference sequence). V was pared by 5 bases and J by 5 bases, with 7 bases of the junction left unmatched. This CDR3 spans 14 amino acids.

This clonotype appeared a single time. This chain uses TRBV5-6 with TRBJ1-1; D remains ambiguous. CDR1 is SGHDT and CDR2 is YYEEEE in the germline V gene. Trimming removed 2 bases at V and 4 bases at J, with 6 bases between. The CDR3 loop spans 12 amino acids. DNA of the CDR3: TGTGCCAGCAGCTTCCAGATCACTGAAGCTTTCTTT. Residues: CASSFQITEAFF.

The chain employs TRBV5-5 and TRBJ2-5; maybe TRBD1 (6 bases). The CDR3 contains 15 residues. Germline CDR1 is SGHKS and CDR2 is YYEKEE (reference sequence). V lost 4 bases and J 4 bases, leaving 17 bases between the germline ends. DNA for the CDR3: TGTGCCAGCAGCCCGAGACAGGTAGCCAGAGAGACCCAGTACTTC. This codes for CASSPRQVARETQYF.

The chain links TRBV28 to TRBJ2-7, with D hard to call. V was shortened by 6 bases and J by 4 bases, with 19 bases between the two germline ends. Germline loops: CDR1 MDHEN, CDR2 SYDVKM. The CDR3 consists of 15 residues. The chain's CDR3 is CASSLPPNLDYEQYF. In DNA, the CDR3 is TGTGCCAGCAGCTTACCCCCTAATTTAGATTACGAGCAGTACTTC.

This clonotype has only one observation. V usage is TRBV12-3 or TRBV12-4 and J usage is TRBJ2-3, with D hard to call. V was clipped by 6 bases and J by 4 bases, with 11 bases between them. The CDR3 runs to 13 residues. Written as DNA, the CDR3 is TGTGCCAGCAGGCCGTTTCTCCCAGATACGCAGTATTTT. Translated, it gives CASRPFLPDTQYF.

The chain couples TRBV27 to TRBJ1-2; 7 positions match TRBD1. This CDR3 region has 14 residues. From germline, CDR1 is MNHEY and CDR2 SMNVEV (reference sequence). J gave up 4 bases and V 7 bases, and 9 bases lay outside the gene matches. In nucleotides, the CDR3 is TGTGCCAGCACCGGCCGGGACAGACCCTATGGCTACACCTTC. Translation gives CASTGRDRPYGYTF.

This chain joins TRBV13 and TRBJ2-7; no firm D call. Per germline, CDR1 PRHDT and CDR2 FYEKMQ (reference sequence). The CDR3 totals 15 residues. V gave up 1 base and J gave up 2 bases, with 12 bases separating them. CDR3 sequence (DNA): TGTGCCAGCAGCTTAGTTGTGACAAAGGCCTACGAGCAGTACTTC. This encodes CASSLVVTKAYEQYF.

The gene calls are TRBV7-9 and TRBJ2-1; unclear D gene. The CDR3 has 15 residues. CDR1 and CDR2 from the germline V gene are SEHNR and FQNEAQ (reference sequence). Trimming took 5 bases from V and 9 from J, leaving 20 bases between them. CDR3 sequence reads: CASSSAHLITGEQFF. The CDR3 DNA reads as TGTGCCAGCAGCAGTGCACACTTGATCACGGGTGAGCAGTTCTTC. Complete variable domain (other parts from reference TRBV7-9 and TRBJ2-1): DTGVSQNPRHKITKRGQNVTFRCDPISEHNRLYWYRQTLGQGPEFLTYFQNEAQLEKSRLLSDRFSAERPKGSFSTLEIQRTEQGDSAMYLCASSSAHLITGEQFFGPGTRLTVL.

This clonotype showed up just a few times. The V and J genes are TRBV6-1 and TRBJ2-3, with D unresolved. This CDR3 comprises 13 residues. Germline V lookup: CDR1 MNHNS, CDR2 SASEGT. With 9 bases removed from V and 3 bases from J, the gap between germline ends came to 13 bases. The CDR3 reads CASRVGGTDTQYF. In DNA, the CDR3 is TGTGCCAGTAGGGTAGGTGGGACAGATACGCAGTATTTT.

V gene TRBV6-5 combines with J gene TRBJ1-4; D possibly corresponds to TRBD1 (5 bases). Germline CDR1 MNHEY, CDR2 SVGAGI. The germline V and J ends were trimmed by 2 bases and 6 bases, with 25 bases remaining between them. The CDR3 loop spans 19 amino acids. This chain's CDR3 is CASSYQEYWGSTGDEKLFF. The CDR3 coding sequence is TGTGCCAGCAGTTACCAAGAATACTGGGGGTCCACGGGGGATGAAAAACTGTTTTTT.

The chain is built from TRBV2 and TRBJ2-7; D is ambiguous. CDR1 and CDR2 from the germline V gene are SNHLY and FYNNEI. Trimming took off 3 bases at V and 3 bases at J, with 18 bases between the two ends. This CDR3 region has 16 residues. The CDR3 coding sequence is TGTGCCAGCAGTGATCTTACCGGCCTCGAGTACTACGAGCAGTACTTC. Its translation is CASSDLTGLEYYEQYF.

This sequence joins TRBV12-3 or TRBV12-4 and TRBJ1-6; D gene unclear. Deletions cut 5 bases from V and 7 bases from J, with 9 bases between. CDR3 length: 13 residues. The CDR3 spells CASSPGRNSPLHF. As DNA, the CDR3 is TGTGCCAGCAGTCCCGGACGGAATTCACCCCTCCACTTT.

This clonotype was seen a single time. The rearrangement joins TRBV6-6 to TRBJ1-3, with TRBD1 as a possible D gene (5 bases). The CDR3 extends over 16 amino acids. V lost 0 bases and J 0 bases, leaving 9 bases between the germline ends. Germline V gives CDR1 MNHNY, CDR2 SVGAGI (reference sequence). In DNA, the CDR3 is TGTGCCAGCAGTTACTCGGGGGGTAGCTCTGGAAACACCATATATTTT. Its translation: CASSYSGGSSGNTIYF.

V and J are TRBV5-1 and TRBJ1-5; D call uncertain. The CDR3 loop spans 13 amino acids. V lost 1 base, J lost 3 bases, and 5 bases lay in between. Germline V gene sequence: CDR1 SGHRS, CDR2 YFSETQ. The DNA for the CDR3 is TGCGCCAGCAGCTTGAGAATCAATCAGCCCCAGCATTTT. This translates into CASSLRINQPQHF.

The gene calls are TRBV28 and TRBJ2-7; D uncertain. The CDR3 is made up of 12 amino acids. Per the germline V gene, CDR1 is MDHEN and CDR2 is SYDVKM. V dropped 2 bases and J dropped 4 bases, with 6 bases sitting between them. CDR3 loop: CASSLEVYEQYF. Here the CDR3 DNA reads TGTGCCAGCAGTTTAGAGGTTTACGAGCAGTACTTC.

This sequence joins TRBV11-2 and TRBJ1-1; a weak D match, TRBD1 (6 bases). There are 19 residues in the CDR3. V dropped 1 base and J dropped 8 bases, with 29 bases sitting between them. From germline, CDR1 is SGHAT and CDR2 FQNNGV. This CDR3 is CASSLVASGAHIEKSEAFF. The CDR3, as DNA: TGTGCCAGCAGCTTAGTGGCATCGGGGGCCCATATCGAAAAGAGCGAAGCTTTCTTT.

This clonotype was recorded a few times. The chain links TRBV14 to TRBJ2-2; D tentatively fits TRBD1 or TRBD2 (5 bases each). Looked up from germline, CDR1 is SGHDN and CDR2 is FVKESK. CDR3 length equals 15 residues. Trimming cost V 4 bases and J 2 bases, with 11 bases left between them. CDR3 DNA: TGTGCCAGCAGCCGGAGTAGGGACAACACCGGGGAGCTGTTTTTT. This sequence encodes CASSRSRDNTGELFF. The full variable domain, its missing parts supplied by reference TRBV14 and TRBJ2-2, is EAGVTQFPSHSVIEKGQTVTLRCDPISGHDNLYWYRRVMGKEIKFLLHFVKESKQDESGMPNNRFLAERTGGTYSTLKVQPAELEDSGVYFCASSRSRDNTGELFFGEGSRLTVL.

CDR3 nucleotide sequence: TGTGCCAGCAGCTCGGAACTAGCGGAAGAGACCCAGTACTTC. Its protein product is CASSSELAEETQYF. The rearrangement uses TRBV13 and TRBJ2-5; 8 bases are a match to TRBD2. J was trimmed by 3 bases and V by 4 bases; bases with no gene match: 4. CDR1 is PRHDT and CDR2 is FYEKMQ in the germline V gene (reference sequence). CDR3 size: 14 residues.

The V call is TRBV5-6, the J call TRBJ2-7, with D possibly matching TRBD1 (5 bases). The CDR3 has 14 residues. Between the trimmed V and J ends, which lost 4 bases and 2 bases, there was a span of 13 bases. Germline V gene sequence: CDR1 SGHDT, CDR2 YYEEEE. The CDR3 region has the DNA TGTGCCAGCAGCAGACCGACAGATACCTACGAGCAGTACTTC. It translates to CASSRPTDTYEQYF.

The chain recombines TRBV20-1 with TRBJ2-1, with TRBD2 identical over 8 bases. CDR1 and CDR2 from the germline V gene are DFQATT and SNEGSKA (reference sequence). CDR3 length: 13 residues. V shed 4 bases and J 6 bases; nucleotides not matched to a gene: 5. The CDR3 region is CSAKSGSGNEQFF. The DNA for the CDR3 is TGCAGTGCTAAGAGCGGGAGTGGCAATGAGCAGTTCTTC.